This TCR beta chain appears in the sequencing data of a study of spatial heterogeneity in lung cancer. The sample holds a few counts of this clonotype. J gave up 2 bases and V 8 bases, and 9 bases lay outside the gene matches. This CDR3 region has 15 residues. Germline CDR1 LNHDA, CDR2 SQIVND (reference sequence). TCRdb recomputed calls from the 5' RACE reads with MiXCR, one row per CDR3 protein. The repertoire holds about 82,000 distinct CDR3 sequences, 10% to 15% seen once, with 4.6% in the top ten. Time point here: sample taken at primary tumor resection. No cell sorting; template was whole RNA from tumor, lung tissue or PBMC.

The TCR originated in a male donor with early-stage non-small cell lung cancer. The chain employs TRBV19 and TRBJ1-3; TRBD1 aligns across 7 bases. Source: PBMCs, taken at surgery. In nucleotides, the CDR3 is TGTGCCAGTGGGGGGGACAGCTTTGCTGGAAACACCATATATTTT. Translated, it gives CASGGDSFAGNTIYF.